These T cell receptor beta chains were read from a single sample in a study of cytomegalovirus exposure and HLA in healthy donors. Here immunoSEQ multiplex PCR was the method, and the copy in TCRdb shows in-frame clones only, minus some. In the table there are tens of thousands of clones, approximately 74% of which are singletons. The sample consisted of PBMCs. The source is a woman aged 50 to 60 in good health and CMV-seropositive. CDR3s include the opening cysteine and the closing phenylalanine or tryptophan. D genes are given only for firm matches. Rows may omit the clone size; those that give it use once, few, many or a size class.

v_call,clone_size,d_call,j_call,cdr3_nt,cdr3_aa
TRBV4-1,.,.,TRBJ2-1,TGCGCCAGCAGCCAAGGCGGGCTTGAGCAGTTCTTC,CASSQGGLEQFF
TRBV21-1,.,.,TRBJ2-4,TGTGCCAGCAGCAACATCTGGGGACTAGCGGGAGGTATAGCCAAAAACATTCAGTACTTC,CASSNIWGLAGGIAKNIQYF
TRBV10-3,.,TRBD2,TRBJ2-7,TGTGCCATCAGTGGACTAGCGGGAGAGGGCGAGCAGTACTTC,CAISGLAGEGEQYF
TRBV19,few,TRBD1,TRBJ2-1,TGTGCTTCCGGGACAGCCGGCGACAATGAGCAGTTCTTC,CASGTAGDNEQFF
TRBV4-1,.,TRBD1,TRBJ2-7,TGCGCCAGCAGCCCTGGACAGGGACAAACCTACGAGCAGTACTTC,CASSPGQGQTYEQYF
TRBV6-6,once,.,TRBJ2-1,TGTGCCAGCACCCAACTAGCTCTCTACAATGAGCAGTTCTTC,CASTQLALYNEQFF
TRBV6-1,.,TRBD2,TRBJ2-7,TGTGCCAGCAGACTAGCGGGAGTCCACGAGCAGTACTTC,CASRLAGVHEQYF
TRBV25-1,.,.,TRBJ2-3,TGTGCCAGCAGTGCCCCTTTCCGCACAGGTACGCAGTATTTT,CASSAPFRTGTQYF
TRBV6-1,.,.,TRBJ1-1,TGTGCCAGCACGCGGGCAGAGGGAGGCACTGAAGCTTTCTTT,CASTRAEGGTEAFF
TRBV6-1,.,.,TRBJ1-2,TGTGCCAGCAGTGAAAGCTCCAGGGGTCCCCCTGGGCGGTATGGCTACACCTTC,CASSESSRGPPGRYGYTF
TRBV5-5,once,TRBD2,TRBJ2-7,TGTGCCAGCAGCTTAACTAGCGGGAGTTCCCACGAGCAGTACTTC,CASSLTSGSSHEQYF
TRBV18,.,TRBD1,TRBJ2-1,TGTGCCAGCTCGCCCTATCAGGGGTCAGGGGGTTCTGAGCAGTTCTTC,CASSPYQGSGGSEQFF
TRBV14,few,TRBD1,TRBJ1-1,TGTGCCAGCAGCCACCTACAGGGGTTAACTGAAGCTTTCTTT,CASSHLQGLTEAFF
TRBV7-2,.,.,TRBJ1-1,TGTGCCAGCAGCTTAGCCAGAAACACTGAAGCTTTCTTT,CASSLARNTEAFF
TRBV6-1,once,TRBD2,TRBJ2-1,TGTGCCAGCAGGTTTCTAGCGGGAGTTTACAATGAGCAGTTCTTC,CASRFLAGVYNEQFF
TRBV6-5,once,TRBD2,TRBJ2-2,TGTGCCAGCTGGACTAGCGGTTCGAACACCGGGGAGCTGTTTTTT,CASWTSGSNTGELFF
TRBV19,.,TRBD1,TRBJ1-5,TGTGCCAGCGTAACAGGGGGCGGTCTGGATCAGCCCCAGCATTTT,CASVTGGGLDQPQHF
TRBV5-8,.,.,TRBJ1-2,TGTGCCAGCAGCTTGGGTGGCGGAACGGACTATGGCTACACCTTC,CASSLGGGTDYGYTF
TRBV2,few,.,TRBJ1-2,TGTGCCAGCAGTGTGGCGGGCTGGGATGGCTACACCTTC,CASSVAGWDGYTF
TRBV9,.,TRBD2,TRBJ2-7,TGTGCCAGCAGCGTAAACGGGCTAGCGGGAGAGTACGAGCAGTACTTC,CASSVNGLAGEYEQYF
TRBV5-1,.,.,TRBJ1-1,TGCGCCAGCAGCCCAGGGTTGAACACTGAAGCTTTCTTT,CASSPGLNTEAFF
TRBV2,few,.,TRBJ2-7,TGTGCCAGTCAGTTCCACTACGAGCAGTACTTC,CASQFHYEQYF
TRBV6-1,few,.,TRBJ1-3,TGTGCCAGCAGTGTAACAGGGCTTAGGGGAAACACCATATATTTT,CASSVTGLRGNTIYF
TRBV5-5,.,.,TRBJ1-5,TGTGCCAGCAGCTTGGCCGTAGATAGCAATCAGCCCCAGCATTTT,CASSLAVDSNQPQHF
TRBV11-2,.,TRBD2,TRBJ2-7,TGTGCCAGCAGCTTTGGTAGCGGGAGCTTCTATGAGCAGTACTTC,CASSFGSGSFYEQYF
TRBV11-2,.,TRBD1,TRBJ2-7,TGTGCCAGCAGCTTAGGGACAGGGCGGGACGAGCAGTACTTC,CASSLGTGRDEQYF
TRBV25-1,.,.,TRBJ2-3,TGTGCCAGCAGTGAGGGACTTAGCACAGATACGCAGTATTTT,CASSEGLSTDTQYF
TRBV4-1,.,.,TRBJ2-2,TGCGCCAGCAGCCAAGAAGGGGCTCACCCTGGGGAGCTGTTTTTT,CASSQEGAHPGELFF
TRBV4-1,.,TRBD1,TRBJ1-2,TGCGCCAGCAGCCAAGAACCTTGGGACAGGGGCTATGGCTACACCTTC,CASSQEPWDRGYGYTF
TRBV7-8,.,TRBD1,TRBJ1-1,TGTGCCAGCAGCACCTCCCCCGACAGGGTATGGGACACTGAAGCTTTCTTT,CASSTSPDRVWDTEAFF
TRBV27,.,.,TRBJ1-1,TGTGCCAGCAGTTTATCGTGGAGCGGTGAAGCTTTCTTT,CASSLSWSGEAFF
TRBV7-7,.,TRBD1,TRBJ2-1,TGTGCTAGCAGCTTTGGACAGGGTCGGGATGAGCAGTTCTTC,CASSFGQGRDEQFF
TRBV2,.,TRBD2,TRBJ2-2,TGTGCCAGCAGTGAGGGGACTAGCGGGACGTCCGGGGAGCTGTTTTTT,CASSEGTSGTSGELFF
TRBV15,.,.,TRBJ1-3,TGTGCCACCAGCAGCCCTCGGAGCTCTGGAAACACCATATATTTT,CATSSPRSSGNTIYF
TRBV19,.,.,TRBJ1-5,TGTGCCAGTAGTACAGGGAACTTGGAACAGCCCCAGCATTTT,CASSTGNLEQPQHF
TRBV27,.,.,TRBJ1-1,TGTGCCAGCAGGATCCAGGGTTTGGGAGAAGCTTTCTTT,CASRIQGLGEAFF
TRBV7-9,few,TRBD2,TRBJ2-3,TGTGCCAGCAGCGAGGCTAGCGGGAGCGGGACAGATACGCAGTATTTT,CASSEASGSGTDTQYF
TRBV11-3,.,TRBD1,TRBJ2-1,TGTGCCAGCAGCTTAGTAACAGGGGGTTCTTACAATGAGCAGTTCTTC,CASSLVTGGSYNEQFF
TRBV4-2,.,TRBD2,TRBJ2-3,TGTGCCAGCAGCCGATTAGGGGCGACTAGCGCCTTCGGGGATACGCAGTATTTT,CASSRLGATSAFGDTQYF